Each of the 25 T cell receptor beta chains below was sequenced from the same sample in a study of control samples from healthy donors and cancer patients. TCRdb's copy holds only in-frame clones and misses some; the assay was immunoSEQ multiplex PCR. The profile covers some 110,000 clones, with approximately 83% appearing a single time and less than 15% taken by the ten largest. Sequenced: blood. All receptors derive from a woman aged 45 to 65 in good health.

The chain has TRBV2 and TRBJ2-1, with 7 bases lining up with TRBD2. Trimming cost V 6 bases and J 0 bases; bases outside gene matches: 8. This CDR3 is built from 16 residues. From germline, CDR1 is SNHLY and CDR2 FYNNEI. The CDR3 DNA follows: TGTGCCAGCAGACTATTAGCGGGCGCCTCCTACAATGAGCAGTTCTTC. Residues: CASRLLAGASYNEQFF. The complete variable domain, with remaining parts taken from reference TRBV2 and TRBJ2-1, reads EPEVTQTPSHQVTQMGQEVILRCVPISNHLYFYWYRQILGQKVEFLVSFYNNEISEKSEIFDDQFSVERPDGSNFTLKIRSTKLEDSAMYFCASRLLAGASYNEQFFGPGTRLTVL.

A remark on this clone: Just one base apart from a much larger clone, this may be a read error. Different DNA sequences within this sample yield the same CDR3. Here the CDR3 reads CASSLQGYEQYF. The CDR3 DNA reads as TGCGCCAGCAGCTTACAGGGGTACGAGCAGTACTTC. V usage is TRBV5-1 and J usage is TRBJ2-7; TRBD1 aligns across 7 bases. Looked up from germline, CDR1 is SGHRS and CDR2 is YFSETQ. The CDR3 contains 12 residues. Trimming removed 2 bases from V and 4 bases from J; junction bases left unmatched: 0.

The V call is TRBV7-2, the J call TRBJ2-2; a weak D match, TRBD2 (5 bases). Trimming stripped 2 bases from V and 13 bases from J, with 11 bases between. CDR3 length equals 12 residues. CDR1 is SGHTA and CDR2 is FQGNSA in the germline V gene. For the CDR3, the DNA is TGTGCCAGCAGCTTATCGGGATTAGGGCTGTTTTTT. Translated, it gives CASSLSGLGLFF. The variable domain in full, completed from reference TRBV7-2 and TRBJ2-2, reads GAGVSQSPSNKVTEKGKDVELRCDPISGHTALYWYRQSLGQGLEFLIYFQGNSAPDKSGLPSDRFSAERTGGSVSTLTIQRTQQEDSAVYLCASSLSGLGLFFGEGSRLTVL.

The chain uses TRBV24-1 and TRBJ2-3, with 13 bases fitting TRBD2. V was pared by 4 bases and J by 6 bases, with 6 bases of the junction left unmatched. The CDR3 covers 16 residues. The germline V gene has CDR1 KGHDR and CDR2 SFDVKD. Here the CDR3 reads CATSERTSGSFDTQYF. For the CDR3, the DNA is TGTGCCACCAGTGAAAGGACTAGCGGGAGTTTCGATACGCAGTATTTT.

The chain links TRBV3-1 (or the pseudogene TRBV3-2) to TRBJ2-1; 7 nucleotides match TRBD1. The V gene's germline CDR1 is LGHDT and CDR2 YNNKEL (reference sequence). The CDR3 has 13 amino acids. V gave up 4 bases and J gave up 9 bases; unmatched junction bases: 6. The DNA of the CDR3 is TGTGCCAGCAGCCGCATGCCAGGGGGTGAGCAGTTCTTC. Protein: CASSRMPGGEQFF.

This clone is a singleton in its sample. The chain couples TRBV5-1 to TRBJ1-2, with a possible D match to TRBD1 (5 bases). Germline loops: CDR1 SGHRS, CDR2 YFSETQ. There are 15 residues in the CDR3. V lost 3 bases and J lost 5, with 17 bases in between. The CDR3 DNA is TGCGCCAGCAGCTGGGCCGGGACCGGCGCTTATGGCTACACCTTC. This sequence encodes CASSWAGTGAYGYTF. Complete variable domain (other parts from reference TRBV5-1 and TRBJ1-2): KAGVTQTPRYLIKTRGQQVTLSCSPISGHRSVSWYQQTPGQGLQFLFEYFSETQRNKGNFPGRFSGRQFSNSRSEMNVSTLELGDSALYLCASSWAGTGAYGYTFGSGTRLTVV.

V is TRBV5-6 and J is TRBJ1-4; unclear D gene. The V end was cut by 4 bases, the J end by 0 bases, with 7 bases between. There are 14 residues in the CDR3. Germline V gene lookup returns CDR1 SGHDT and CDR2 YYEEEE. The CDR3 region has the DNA TGTGCCAGCAGCCCCGTAACAACTAATGAAAAACTGTTTTTT. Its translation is CASSPVTTNEKLFF.

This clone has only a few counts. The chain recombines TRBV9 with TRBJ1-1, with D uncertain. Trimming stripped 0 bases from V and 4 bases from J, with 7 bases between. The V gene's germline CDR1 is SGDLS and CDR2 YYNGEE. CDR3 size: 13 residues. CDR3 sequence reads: CASSVDGFTEAFF. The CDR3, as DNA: TGTGCCAGCAGCGTAGACGGGTTCACTGAAGCTTTCTTT.

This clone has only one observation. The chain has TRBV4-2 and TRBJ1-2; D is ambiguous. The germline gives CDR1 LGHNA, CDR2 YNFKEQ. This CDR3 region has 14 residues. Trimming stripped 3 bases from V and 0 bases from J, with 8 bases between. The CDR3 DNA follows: TGTGCCAGCAGCCAGGGTCGGGCTAACTATGGCTACACCTTC. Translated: CASSQGRANYGYTF.

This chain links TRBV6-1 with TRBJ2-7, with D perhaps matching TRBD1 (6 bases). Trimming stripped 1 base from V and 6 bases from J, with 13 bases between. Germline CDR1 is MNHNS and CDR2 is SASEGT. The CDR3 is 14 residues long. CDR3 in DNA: TGTGCCAGCAGTGAAGGAGGGGGTACGGGCGAGCAGTACTTC. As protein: CASSEGGGTGEQYF.

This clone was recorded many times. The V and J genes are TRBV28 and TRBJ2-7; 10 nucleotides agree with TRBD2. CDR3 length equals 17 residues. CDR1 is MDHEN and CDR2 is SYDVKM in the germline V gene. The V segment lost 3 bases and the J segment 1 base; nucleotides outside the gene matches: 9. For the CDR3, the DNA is TGTGCCAGCAGTTTGGCACTAGCGGGGCAAAATTCCTACGAGCAGTACTTC. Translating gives CASSLALAGQNSYEQYF.

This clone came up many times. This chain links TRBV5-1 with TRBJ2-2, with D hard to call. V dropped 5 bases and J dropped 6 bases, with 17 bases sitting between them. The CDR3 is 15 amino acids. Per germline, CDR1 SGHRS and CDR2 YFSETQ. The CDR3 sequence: CASRAGPIVPGELFF. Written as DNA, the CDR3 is TGCGCCAGCAGGGCCGGGCCAATTGTCCCCGGGGAGCTGTTTTTT.

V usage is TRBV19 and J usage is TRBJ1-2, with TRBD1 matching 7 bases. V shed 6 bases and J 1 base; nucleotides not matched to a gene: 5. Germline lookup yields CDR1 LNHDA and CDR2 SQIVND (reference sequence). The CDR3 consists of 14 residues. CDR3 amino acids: CASRWGQSNYGYTF. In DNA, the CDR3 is TGTGCCAGTAGGTGGGGACAGAGTAACTATGGCTACACCTTC.

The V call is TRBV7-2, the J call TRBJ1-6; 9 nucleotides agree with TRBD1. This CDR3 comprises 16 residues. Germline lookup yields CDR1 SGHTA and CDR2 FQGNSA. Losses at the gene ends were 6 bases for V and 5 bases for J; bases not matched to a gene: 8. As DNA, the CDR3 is TGTGCCAGCAGAGATGGACAGGGGCCGAATAATTCACCCCTCCACTTT. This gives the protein CASRDGQGPNNSPLHF.

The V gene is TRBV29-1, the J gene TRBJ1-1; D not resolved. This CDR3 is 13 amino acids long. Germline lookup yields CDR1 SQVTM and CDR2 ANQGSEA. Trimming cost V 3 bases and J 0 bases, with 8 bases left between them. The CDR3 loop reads CSVEAGVNTEAFF. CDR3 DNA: TGCAGCGTTGAGGCAGGAGTGAACACTGAAGCTTTCTTT.

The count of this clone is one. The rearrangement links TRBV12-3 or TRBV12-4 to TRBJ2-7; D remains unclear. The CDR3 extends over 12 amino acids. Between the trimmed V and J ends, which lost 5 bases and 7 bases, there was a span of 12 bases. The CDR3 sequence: CASSQQSWEQYF. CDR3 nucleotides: TGTGCCAGCAGTCAACAGTCCTGGGAGCAGTACTTC.

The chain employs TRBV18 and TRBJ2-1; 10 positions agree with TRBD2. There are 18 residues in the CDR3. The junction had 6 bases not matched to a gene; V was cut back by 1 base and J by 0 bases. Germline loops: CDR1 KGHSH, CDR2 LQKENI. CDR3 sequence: CASSPLTSGVSSYNEQFF. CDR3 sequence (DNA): TGTGCCAGCTCACCACTTACTAGCGGGGTAAGCTCCTACAATGAGCAGTTCTTC.

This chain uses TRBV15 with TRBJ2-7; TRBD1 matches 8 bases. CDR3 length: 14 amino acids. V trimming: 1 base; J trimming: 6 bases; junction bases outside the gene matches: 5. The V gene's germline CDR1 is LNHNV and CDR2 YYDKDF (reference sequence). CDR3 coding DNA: TGTGCCACCAGCAGAGCTACGACAGGGGTCGAGCAGTACTTC. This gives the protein CATSRATTGVEQYF.

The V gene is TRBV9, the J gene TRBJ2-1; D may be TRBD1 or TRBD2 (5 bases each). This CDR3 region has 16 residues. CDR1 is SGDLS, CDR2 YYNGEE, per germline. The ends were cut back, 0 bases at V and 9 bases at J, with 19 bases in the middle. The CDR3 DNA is TGTGCCAGCAGCGTAGACTCGGGGACCCCTACAATTGAGCAGTTCTTC. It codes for CASSVDSGTPTIEQFF. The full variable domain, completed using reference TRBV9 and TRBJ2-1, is DSGVTQTPKHLITATGQRVTLRCSPRSGDLSVYWYQQSLDQGLQFLIQYYNGEERAKGNILERFSAQQFPDLHSELNLSSLELGDSALYFCASSVDSGTPTIEQFFGPGTRLTVL.

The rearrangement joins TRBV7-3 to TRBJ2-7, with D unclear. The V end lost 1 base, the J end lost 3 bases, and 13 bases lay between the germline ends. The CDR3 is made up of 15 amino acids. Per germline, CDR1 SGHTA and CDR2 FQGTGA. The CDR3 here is CASSLIGPGLYEQYF. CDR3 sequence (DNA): TGTGCCAGCAGCTTAATCGGGCCAGGCCTCTACGAGCAGTACTTC. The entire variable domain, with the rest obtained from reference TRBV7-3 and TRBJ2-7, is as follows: GAGVSQTPSNKVTEKGKYVELRCDPISGHTALYWYRQSLGQGPEFLIYFQGTGAADDSGLPNDRFFAVRPEGSVSTLKIQRTERGDSAVYLCASSLIGPGLYEQYFGPGTRLTVT.

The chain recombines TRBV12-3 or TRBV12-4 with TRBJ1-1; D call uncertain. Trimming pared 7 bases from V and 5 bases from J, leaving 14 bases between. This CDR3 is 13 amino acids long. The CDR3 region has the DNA TGTGCCAGCACCACATATGAGGGAACTGAAGCTTTCTTT. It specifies CASTTYEGTEAFF.

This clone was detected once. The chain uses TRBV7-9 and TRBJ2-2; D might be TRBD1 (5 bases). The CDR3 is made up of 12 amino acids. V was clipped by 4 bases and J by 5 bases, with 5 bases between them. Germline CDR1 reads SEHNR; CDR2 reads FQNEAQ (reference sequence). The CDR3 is CASSSGTGELFF. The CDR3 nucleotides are TGTGCCAGCAGCTCAGGGACCGGGGAGCTGTTTTTT.

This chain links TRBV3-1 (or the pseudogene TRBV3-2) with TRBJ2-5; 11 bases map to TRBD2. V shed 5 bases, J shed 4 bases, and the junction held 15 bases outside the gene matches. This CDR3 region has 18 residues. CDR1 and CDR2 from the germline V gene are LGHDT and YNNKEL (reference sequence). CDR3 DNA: TGTGCCAGCAGCAGAAGAACTCTAGCGGGGGGCATCCGAGAGACCCAGTACTTC. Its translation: CASSRRTLAGGIRETQYF.

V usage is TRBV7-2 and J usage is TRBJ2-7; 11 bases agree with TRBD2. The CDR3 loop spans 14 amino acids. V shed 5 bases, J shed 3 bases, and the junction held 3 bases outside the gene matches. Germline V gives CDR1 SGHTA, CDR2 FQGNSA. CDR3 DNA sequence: TGTGCCAGCAGCGAACTAGCGGGGGTCTACGAGCAGTACTTC. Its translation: CASSELAGVYEQYF.

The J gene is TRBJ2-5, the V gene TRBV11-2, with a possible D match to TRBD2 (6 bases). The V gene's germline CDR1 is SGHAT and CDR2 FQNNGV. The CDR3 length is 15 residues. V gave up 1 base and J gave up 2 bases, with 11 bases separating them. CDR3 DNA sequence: TGTGCCAGCAGCTTAGGGGCGGGGCCACAAGAGACCCAGTACTTC. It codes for CASSLGAGPQETQYF.